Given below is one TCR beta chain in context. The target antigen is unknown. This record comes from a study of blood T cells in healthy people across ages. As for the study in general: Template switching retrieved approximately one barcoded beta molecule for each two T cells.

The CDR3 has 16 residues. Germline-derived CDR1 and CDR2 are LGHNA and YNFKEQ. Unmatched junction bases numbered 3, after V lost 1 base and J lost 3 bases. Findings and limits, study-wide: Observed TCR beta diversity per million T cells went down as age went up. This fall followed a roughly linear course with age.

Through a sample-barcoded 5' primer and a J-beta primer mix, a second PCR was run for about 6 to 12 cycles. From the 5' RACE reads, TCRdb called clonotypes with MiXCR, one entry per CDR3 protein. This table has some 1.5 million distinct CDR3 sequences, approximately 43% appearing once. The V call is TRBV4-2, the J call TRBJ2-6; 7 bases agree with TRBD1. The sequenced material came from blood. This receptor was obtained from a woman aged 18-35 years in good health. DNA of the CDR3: TGTGCCAGCAGCCAAGTGACAGGGATTGGGGCCAACGTCCTGACTTTC. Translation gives CASSQVTGIGANVLTF.